The source of this T cell receptor beta chain is a study of T cells in Graves' hyperthyroidism and ophthalmopathy. Each diagnosis was grounded in clinical symptoms, serum thyroxine and TRAb, thyroid ultrasound, and orbital computed tomography. Comment on this clonotype: What it recognizes is unknown.

Trimming left V 1 base short and J 0 bases short, with 6 bases between. Germline lookup yields CDR1 LNHNV and CDR2 YYDKDF (reference sequence). The CDR3 is 14 residues long. Amplification of TCR beta CDR3 regions was performed using RNA transcripts as template. The HTBI primer set drove a first-round RT-PCR of the TCR CDR3. TCRdb analysed the multiplex PCR reads with MiXCR anew, one entry per CDR3 protein. The sample contains a few hundred thousand distinct CDR3 sequences, about 22% of which appear only once. General study results and limits: A model using 13 V-J features told ophthalmopathy apart from stable hyperthyroidism.

V is TRBV15 and J is TRBJ1-1; D is undetermined. The sequence derives from a woman aged 70 to 79 with Graves' ophthalmopathy. Sequencing was carried out using blood. CDR3 sequence (DNA): TGTGCCACCAGCAGAGTCAGCTTGAACACTGAAGCTTTCTTT. This sequence encodes CATSRVSLNTEAFF.